Listed below are T cell receptor beta chains from one sample, sequenced in a study of T-cell reconstitution after alpha-beta-depleted transplantation in children. TCRdb fed the PCR reads into MiXCR, producing one record per CDR3 protein. The profile covers 4,700 or so distinct CDR3 sequences, with roughly 24% appearing a single time and roughly 28% taken by the ten largest. The source material was PBMCs, mostly from graft donor cells, sampled 60 days after TCRalphabeta/CD19-depleted stem cell transplant. The origin of the receptors is a boy in the first two years of life who had a stem cell transplant for SCID, so the T cells may come from the graft donor. Both conserved end residues are part of each CDR3. A D gene is named only where the DNA matches it firmly. For some rows the clone size is stated as once, few or many, or as a class when expanded; others skip it.

TGCGCCAGCAGCGGAAACTCCGGGAGGTACTATGGCTACACCTTC,CASSGNSGRYYGYTF,many,TRBJ1-2,15,TRBV5-1,.
TGTGCCAGCAGAGGGGACAGGGTAGAGATGGCTAACTATGGCTACACCTTC,CASRGDRVEMANYGYTF,few,TRBJ1-2,17,TRBV6-1,TRBD1
TGTGCCAGCAGGAAGACAGGGGTGTATGGCTACACCTTC,CASRKTGVYGYTF,many,TRBJ1-2,13,TRBV2,TRBD1
TGCAGCGTGGGGACTAGCGAAGCCTACGAGCAGTACTTC,CSVGTSEAYEQYF,.,TRBJ2-7,13,TRBV29-1,TRBD2
TGCAGTCCCCTGGAACAGACCACAGATACGCAGTATTTT,CSPLEQTTDTQYF,.,TRBJ2-3,13,TRBV20-1,.
TGTGCCAGCAGCCCGCGGCGGATTAATGAAAAACTGTTTTTT,CASSPRRINEKLFF,many,TRBJ1-4,14,TRBV7-9,.
TGTGCCAGCAGGACAGGGGGCACTGAAGCTTTCTTT,CASRTGGTEAFF,.,TRBJ1-1,12,TRBV12-3/TRBV12-4,TRBD1
TGCGCCAGCAGCGGCGGTCCTACGTACTCCTACAATGAGCAGTTCTTC,CASSGGPTYSYNEQFF,.,TRBJ2-1,16,TRBV5-1,.
TGTGCCAGCAGCTTAGGCCATAGGGCGTCTGGAAACACCATATATTTT,CASSLGHRASGNTIYF,many,TRBJ1-3,16,TRBV13,.
TGTGCCAGCAGTATAGCGGGGGGCTCCTACGAGCAGTACTTC,CASSIAGGSYEQYF,medium-sized,TRBJ2-7,14,TRBV7-9,TRBD2
TGTGCCAAACCCCCAGAGGCAACTAATGAAAAACTGTTTTTT,CAKPPEATNEKLFF,many,TRBJ1-4,14,TRBV6-9,.
TGTGCCTGGAGTTTGTCCGGCCGGCAGCCCCAGCATTTT,CAWSLSGRQPQHF,many,TRBJ1-5,13,TRBV30,.
TGTGCCAGCAGTCGGGGTGAGGGGGAGCTGTTTTTT,CASSRGEGELFF,medium-sized,TRBJ2-2,12,TRBV6-5,.
TGTGCCAGCAGCTTGGAGAGATTAGAGACCCAGTACTTC,CASSLERLETQYF,many,TRBJ2-5,13,TRBV7-2,.
TGCAGTGCAGGACAGGGAGTAGCAGAGACCCAGTACTTC,CSAGQGVAETQYF,.,TRBJ2-5,13,TRBV20-1,TRBD1
TGTGCCAGTAGTTCTCGACAGGGGGATGAGCAGTTCTTC,CASSSRQGDEQFF,many,TRBJ2-1,13,TRBV19,TRBD1
TGTGCCAGCAGGCTAGCGACAGGTCCGGGTGGATCGCATTTT,CASRLATGPGGSHF,many,TRBJ1-5,14,TRBV28,.
TGCGCCAGCAGCTCTACTTCAACTAATGAAAAACTGTTTTTT,CASSSTSTNEKLFF,.,TRBJ1-4,14,TRBV5-1,.
TGTGCCAGCAGTTCCCCCAGGACTAGCGGGAGCCCTATACAAGAGACCCAGTACTTC,CASSSPRTSGSPIQETQYF,many,TRBJ2-5,19,TRBV6-5,TRBD2
TGTGCCAGCATCATACGGAAGGGAGGCACTGAAGCTTTCTTT,CASIIRKGGTEAFF,medium-sized,TRBJ1-1,14,TRBV5-6,.
TGTGCCAGCAGCCCTAGGTGGGGGGCAAAATCCGGGGAGCTGTTTTTT,CASSPRWGAKSGELFF,many,TRBJ2-2,16,TRBV11-2,.
TGTGCCAGCATTCAAGGGGTCACTGAAGCTTTCTTT,CASIQGVTEAFF,many,TRBJ1-1,12,TRBV7-9,.
TGTGCCAGCAGCCTCGGGACAGCCCTCCACTTT,CASSLGTALHF,many,TRBJ1-6,11,TRBV2,TRBD1
TGTGCCAGCAGTTTTAAGGGTCGGGTAATCGAAGCTTTCTTT,CASSFKGRVIEAFF,many,TRBJ1-1,14,TRBV28,.
TGTGCCAGTAGTATGGGTGGGGCTGTTCAGCCCCAGCATTTT,CASSMGGAVQPQHF,many,TRBJ1-5,14,TRBV19,.
TGTGCCAGCAGTTTAGGGTTCAGCGAGACCTACGAGCAGTACTTC,CASSLGFSETYEQYF,medium-sized,TRBJ2-7,15,TRBV28,.
TGTGCCACCAGCAGAGGGGGCGCGGACACTGAAGCTTTCTTT,CATSRGGADTEAFF,many,TRBJ1-1,14,TRBV15,.
TGTGCCAGCAGTTGGGTGTTTGGGACAGAGAACTACGAGCAGTACTTC,CASSWVFGTENYEQYF,many,TRBJ2-7,16,TRBV28,TRBD1
TGTGCAAGTCGCTTATCTGGGGTTGACACTGAAGCTTTCTTT,CASRLSGVDTEAFF,.,TRBJ1-1,14,TRBV12-2,.
TGTGCCAGCAGCTTTAGGGAGGGACAGGGTACCTACGAGCAGTACTTC,CASSFREGQGTYEQYF,many,TRBJ2-7,16,TRBV7-9,TRBD1
TGCAGTGCTAGAGACGGGACAGAATACACTGAAGCTTTCTTT,CSARDGTEYTEAFF,.,TRBJ1-1,14,TRBV20-1,TRBD1
TGTGCCAGCAGCTTCAGGGGGCGAGGAAATGAGCAGTTCTTC,CASSFRGRGNEQFF,many,TRBJ2-1,14,TRBV7-9,TRBD1
TGTGCCAGCAGTTCCACTCTTATTAACCGCGGAACAATGAACACTGAAGCTTTCTTT,CASSSTLINRGTMNTEAFF,many,TRBJ1-1,19,TRBV6-5,.
TGTGCCAGCAGCGTAGCTACGGGGGCTGATGAAAAACTGTTTTTT,CASSVATGADEKLFF,many,TRBJ1-4,15,TRBV9,.
TGTGCCAGCAGCCCGAGCGATCAGCCCCAGCATTTT,CASSPSDQPQHF,medium-sized,TRBJ1-5,12,TRBV7-9,.
TGCGCCAGCAGCTTGCCCCAGAAGTTAGAGACCCAGTACTTC,CASSLPQKLETQYF,.,TRBJ2-5,14,TRBV5-1,.
TGTGCCATCAGTGGCTGGGGGGAGGGACAAGAGACCCAGTACTTC,CAISGWGEGQETQYF,medium-sized,TRBJ2-5,15,TRBV10-3,TRBD2
TGTGCCAGCAGTGGTTATACAGGGAACAATTCACCCCTCCACTTT,CASSGYTGNNSPLHF,hyperexpanded,TRBJ1-6,15,TRBV25-1,.
TGCGCCAGCAGCCCCGGGACAGGTTGGAATGAAAAACTGTTTTTT,CASSPGTGWNEKLFF,many,TRBJ1-4,15,TRBV5-1,TRBD1
TGTGCCAGCAGTTACGGAGGCAGGGGGCTAGACGGAAACACCATATATTTT,CASSYGGRGLDGNTIYF,medium-sized,TRBJ1-3,17,TRBV6-5,TRBD1
TGTGCCAGCAGTCCGTCGACAGTTTCACCCCTCCACTTT,CASSPSTVSPLHF,many,TRBJ1-6,13,TRBV12-3/TRBV12-4,.
TGTGCCAGCAGTCTGCACATGCCGGCAGGCGCAATATGGGATACGCAGTATTTT,CASSLHMPAGAIWDTQYF,once,TRBJ2-3,18,TRBV27,.
TGTGCCAGCAGTTCGGGGTTCGGAGGCACTGAAGCTTTCTTT,CASSSGFGGTEAFF,many,TRBJ1-1,14,TRBV6-2/TRBV6-3,.
TGTGCCAGCTGGACTAGCGGGGGGAAAACCTACGAGCAGTACTTC,CASWTSGGKTYEQYF,many,TRBJ2-7,15,TRBV6-2/TRBV6-3,TRBD2
TGTGCCAGCAGCCCATCTCGCTATGAGCAGTTCTTC,CASSPSRYEQFF,many,TRBJ2-1,12,TRBV7-2,.
TGCAGTGCTAGAGTACCCTCGGGGACAGGGTTTTCTGAAGCTTTCTTT,CSARVPSGTGFSEAFF,many,TRBJ1-1,16,TRBV20-1,TRBD1
TGTGCCAGCAGCTTCGAACAGGGGTCCTACGAGCAGTACTTC,CASSFEQGSYEQYF,.,TRBJ2-7,14,TRBV7-9,TRBD1
TGTGCCAGCAGTGGGGGGGGTCTAGCGTATGAGCAGTTCTTC,CASSGGGLAYEQFF,once,TRBJ2-1,14,TRBV6-1,TRBD2
TGTGCCAGCAGCTTCTGGGTCTACGAGCAGTACTTC,CASSFWVYEQYF,many,TRBJ2-7,12,TRBV7-9,.
TGTGCCAGCAGTTACGACAGGTGGGTGGGGCCCCAGCATTTT,CASSYDRWVGPQHF,many,TRBJ1-5,14,TRBV6-5,.
TGTGCCAGCAGCCAAGGGGGAGTCCCTGAAGCTTTCTTT,CASSQGGVPEAFF,many,TRBJ1-1,13,TRBV3-1,.
TGTGCCAGCAGTGACCGTTACAGGGAGAGAGGGGCCAACGTCCTGACTTTC,CASSDRYRERGANVLTF,many,TRBJ2-6,17,TRBV25-1,.
TGTGCCAGCAGCTTGATAGAGGGCACGGCGGGGGCCAACGTCCTGACTTTC,CASSLIEGTAGANVLTF,many,TRBJ2-6,17,TRBV5-7,.
TGTGCCAGCAGCTTTGGCCTCTCTGGAAACACCATATATTTT,CASSFGLSGNTIYF,medium-sized,TRBJ1-3,14,TRBV7-6,.
TGTGCCAGCACGGAGAGGGGGCGCTATGGCTACACCTTC,CASTERGRYGYTF,many,TRBJ1-2,13,TRBV6-2/TRBV6-3,TRBD1